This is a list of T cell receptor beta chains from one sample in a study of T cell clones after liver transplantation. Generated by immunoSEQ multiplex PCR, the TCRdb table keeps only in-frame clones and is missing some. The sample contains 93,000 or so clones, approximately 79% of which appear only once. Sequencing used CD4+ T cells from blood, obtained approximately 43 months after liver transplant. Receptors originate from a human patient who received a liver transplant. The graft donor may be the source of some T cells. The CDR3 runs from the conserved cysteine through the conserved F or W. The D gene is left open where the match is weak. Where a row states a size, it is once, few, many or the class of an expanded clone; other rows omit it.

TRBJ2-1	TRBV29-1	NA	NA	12	TGCAGCGTCCCCGAAGACGTACGGGAGCAGTTCTTC	CSVPEDVREQFF
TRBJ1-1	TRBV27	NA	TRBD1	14	TGTGCCAGCAGGGGACAGGGGTCTGGGACTGAAGCTTTCTTT	CASRGQGSGTEAFF
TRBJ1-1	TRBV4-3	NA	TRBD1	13	TGCGCCAGCAGCCCGGGACAGGTCAATGAAGCTTTCTTT	CASSPGQVNEAFF
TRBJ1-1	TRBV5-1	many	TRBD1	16	TGCGCCAGCAGCCGAGGACAGGGTTCTATGAACACTGAAGCTTTCTTT	CASSRGQGSMNTEAFF
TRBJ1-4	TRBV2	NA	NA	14	TGTGCCAGCGCCCAGGGCACCGACCTCGAAAAACTGTTTTTT	CASAQGTDLEKLFF
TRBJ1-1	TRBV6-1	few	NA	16	TGTGCCAGCAGTGAACGGGCGGGGAACCCAAACACTGAAGCTTTCTTT	CASSERAGNPNTEAFF
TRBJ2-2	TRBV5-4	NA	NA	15	TGTGCCAGCAGCTTGGCGGGCAGGGCGGCCGGGGAGCTGTTTTTT	CASSLAGRAAGELFF
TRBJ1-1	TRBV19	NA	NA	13	TGTGCCAGTAGTGGTTCCCGGACAACTGAAGCTTTCTTT	CASSGSRTTEAFF
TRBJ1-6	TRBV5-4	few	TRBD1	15	TGTGCCAGCAGCCACCGGGACAGCAATAATTCACCCCTCCACTTT	CASSHRDSNNSPLHF
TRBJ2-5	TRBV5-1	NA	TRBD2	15	TGCGCCAGCAGCTCCGGACTAGCGGGGGGAGAGACCCAGTACTTC	CASSSGLAGGETQYF
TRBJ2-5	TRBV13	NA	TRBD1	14	TGTGCCAGCAGCTTGGGACAGATCCAAGAGACCCAGTACTTC	CASSLGQIQETQYF
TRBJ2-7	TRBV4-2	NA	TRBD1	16	TGTGCCAGCAGCCAAGGGGGGACAGGGATTATCTACGAGCAGTACTTC	CASSQGGTGIIYEQYF
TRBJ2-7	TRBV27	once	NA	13	TGTGCCAGCAGACAAACAGCGACCTACGAGCAGTACTTC	CASRQTATYEQYF
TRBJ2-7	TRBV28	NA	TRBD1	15	TGTGCCAGCAGTTTCCGACAGGGTATGTCCTACGAGCAGTACTTC	CASSFRQGMSYEQYF
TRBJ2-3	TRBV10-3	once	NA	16	TGTGCCATCAGTGAGTCGGGTATGGCAGGGGCAATCGCGCAGTATTTT	CAISESGMAGAIAQYF
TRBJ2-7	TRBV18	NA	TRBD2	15	TGTGCCAGCTCACCACCGGGGGAGGGCCACTACGAGCAGTACTTC	CASSPPGEGHYEQYF
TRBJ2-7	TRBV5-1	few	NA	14	TGCGCCAGCAGACCCGCTCCAACCTTGCCCGAGCAGTACTTC	CASRPAPTLPEQYF
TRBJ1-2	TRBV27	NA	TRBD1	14	TGTGCCAGCAGTTTATACAGGGGCGGATATGGCTACACCTTC	CASSLYRGGYGYTF
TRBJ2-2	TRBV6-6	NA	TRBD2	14	TGTGCCAGCTGGGTAGCGGGAAGGTCCGGGGAGCTGTTTTTT	CASWVAGRSGELFF
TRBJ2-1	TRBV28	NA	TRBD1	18	TGTGCCAGCAGTGACCCACTACGGGACAGGGGTTGGGGGAATGAGCAGTTCTTC	CASSDPLRDRGWGNEQFF
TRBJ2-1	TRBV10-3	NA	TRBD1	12	TGTGCCATCAGTGGACAGGGAAGTGAGCAGTTCTTC	CAISGQGSEQFF
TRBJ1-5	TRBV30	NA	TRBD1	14	TGTGCCTGGAGAGGCGCAGGGGGTTATCAGCCCCAGCATTTT	CAWRGAGGYQPQHF
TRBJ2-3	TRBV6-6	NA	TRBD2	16	TGTGCCAGCACCCAGGGACTAGCGGGAGGCGTGGATACGCAGTATTTT	CASTQGLAGGVDTQYF
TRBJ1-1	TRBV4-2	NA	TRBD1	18	TGTGCCAGCAGCCGAGAGGACAGGGGGCTCGGAGTGAACACTGAAGCTTTCTTT	CASSREDRGLGVNTEAFF
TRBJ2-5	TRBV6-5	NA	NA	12	TGTGCCAGCACCGGCGAAGTCGAGACCCAGTACTTC	CASTGEVETQYF
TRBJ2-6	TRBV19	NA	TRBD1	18	TGTGCCAGTAGTTCCCGGGACAGGGTCTTCTCTGGGGCCAACGTCCTGACTTTC	CASSSRDRVFSGANVLTF
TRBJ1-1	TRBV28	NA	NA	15	TGTGCCAGCAGTCCGGACCCCCTTCCGAGGGTAGAAGCTTTCTTT	CASSPDPLPRVEAFF
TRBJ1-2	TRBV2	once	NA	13	TGTGCCAGCAGGGAGGATCAGGTGGCTGGCTACACCTTC	CASREDQVAGYTF
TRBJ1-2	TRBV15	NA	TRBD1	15	TGTGCCACCAGCGGCCGGGACAGAGCTAACTATGGCTACACCTTC	CATSGRDRANYGYTF
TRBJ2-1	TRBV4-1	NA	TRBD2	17	TGCGCCAGCAGCCAAGAGGAGCGGGACCTAATTAACAATGAGCAGTTCTTC	CASSQEERDLINNEQFF
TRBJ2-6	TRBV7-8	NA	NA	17	TGTGCCAGCAGCTCATTTGGGAGCCTATCTGGGGCCAACGTCCTGACTTTC	CASSSFGSLSGANVLTF
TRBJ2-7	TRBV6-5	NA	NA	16	TGTGCCAGCAGTTACGGAAGGGGGACACACTTCTACGAGCAGTACTTC	CASSYGRGTHFYEQYF
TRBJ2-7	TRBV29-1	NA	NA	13	TGCAGCGTTGAATCGGGAGACCACTACGAGCAGTACTTC	CSVESGDHYEQYF
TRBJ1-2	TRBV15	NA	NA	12	TGTGCCACCAGCAGAGATCAAGACGGCTACACCTTC	CATSRDQDGYTF
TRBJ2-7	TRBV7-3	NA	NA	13	TGTGCCAGCAGCTTAGGGTACGCCTACGAGCAGTACTTC	CASSLGYAYEQYF
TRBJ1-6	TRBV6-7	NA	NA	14	TGTGCCAGCCGCCCGACATGCGGAAATTCACCCCTCCACTTT	CASRPTCGNSPLHF
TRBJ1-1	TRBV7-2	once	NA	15	TGTGCCAGCAGCTTCGACGAGGGAAGGAACACTGAAGCTTTCTTT	CASSFDEGRNTEAFF
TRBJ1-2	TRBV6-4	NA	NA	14	TGTGCCAGCAGTGACTCACGGGACACCTATGGCTACACCTTC	CASSDSRDTYGYTF